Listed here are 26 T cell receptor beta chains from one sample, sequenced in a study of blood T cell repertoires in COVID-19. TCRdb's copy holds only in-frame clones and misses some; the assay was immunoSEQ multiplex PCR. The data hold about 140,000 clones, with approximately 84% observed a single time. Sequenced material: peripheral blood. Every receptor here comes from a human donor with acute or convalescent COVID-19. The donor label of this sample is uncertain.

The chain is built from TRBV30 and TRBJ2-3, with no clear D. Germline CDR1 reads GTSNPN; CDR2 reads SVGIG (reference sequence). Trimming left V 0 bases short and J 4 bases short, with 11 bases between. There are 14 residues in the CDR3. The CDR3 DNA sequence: TGTGCCTGGAGTGTAGGTAGCTTTGCAGATACGCAGTATTTT. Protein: CAWSVGSFADTQYF.

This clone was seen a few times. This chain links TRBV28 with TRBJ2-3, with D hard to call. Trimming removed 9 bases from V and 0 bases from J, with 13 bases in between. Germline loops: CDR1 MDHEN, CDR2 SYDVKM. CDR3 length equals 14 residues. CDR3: CASAAPGSTDTQYF. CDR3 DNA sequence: TGTGCCAGTGCCGCCCCGGGTAGCACAGATACGCAGTATTTT.

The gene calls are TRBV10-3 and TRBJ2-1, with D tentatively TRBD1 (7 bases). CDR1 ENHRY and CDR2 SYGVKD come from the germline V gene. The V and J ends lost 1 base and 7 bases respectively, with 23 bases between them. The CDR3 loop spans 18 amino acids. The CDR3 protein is CAISEYVSRTSGGNEQFF. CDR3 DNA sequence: TGTGCCATCAGTGAGTATGTTTCGAGGACCTCAGGGGGGAATGAGCAGTTCTTC.

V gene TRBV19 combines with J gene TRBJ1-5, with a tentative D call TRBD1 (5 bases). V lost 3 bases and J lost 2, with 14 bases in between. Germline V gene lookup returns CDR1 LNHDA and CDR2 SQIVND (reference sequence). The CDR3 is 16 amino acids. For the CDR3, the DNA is TGTGCCAGTAGTATCTTGGCAGGGAACCGCAATCAGCCCCAGCATTTT. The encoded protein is CASSILAGNRNQPQHF.

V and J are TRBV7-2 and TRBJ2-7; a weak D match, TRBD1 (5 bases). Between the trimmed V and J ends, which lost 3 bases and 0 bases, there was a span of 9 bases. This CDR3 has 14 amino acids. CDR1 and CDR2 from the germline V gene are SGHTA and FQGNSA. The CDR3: CASSFNRNSYEQYF. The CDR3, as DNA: TGTGCCAGCAGCTTCAACAGGAACTCCTACGAGCAGTACTTC.

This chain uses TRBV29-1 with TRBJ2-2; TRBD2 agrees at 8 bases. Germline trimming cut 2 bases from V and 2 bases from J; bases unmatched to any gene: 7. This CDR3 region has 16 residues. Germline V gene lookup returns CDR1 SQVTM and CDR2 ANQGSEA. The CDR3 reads CSVEKSSGLNTGELFF. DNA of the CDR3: TGCAGCGTTGAAAAGTCTAGCGGGCTAAACACCGGGGAGCTGTTTTTT.

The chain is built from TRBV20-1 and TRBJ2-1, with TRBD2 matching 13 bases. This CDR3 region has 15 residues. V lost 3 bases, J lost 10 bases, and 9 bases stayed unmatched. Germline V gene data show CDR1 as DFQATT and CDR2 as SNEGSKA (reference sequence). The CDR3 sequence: CSASTLAGGLREQFF. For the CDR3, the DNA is TGCAGTGCTAGTACACTAGCGGGGGGGCTTCGAGAGCAGTTCTTC.

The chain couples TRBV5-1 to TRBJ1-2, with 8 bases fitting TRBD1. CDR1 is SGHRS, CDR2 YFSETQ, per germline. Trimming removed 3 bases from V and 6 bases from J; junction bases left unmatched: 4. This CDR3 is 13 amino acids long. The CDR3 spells CASSSADRDGYTF. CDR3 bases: TGCGCCAGCAGCTCCGCGGACAGGGATGGCTACACCTTC.

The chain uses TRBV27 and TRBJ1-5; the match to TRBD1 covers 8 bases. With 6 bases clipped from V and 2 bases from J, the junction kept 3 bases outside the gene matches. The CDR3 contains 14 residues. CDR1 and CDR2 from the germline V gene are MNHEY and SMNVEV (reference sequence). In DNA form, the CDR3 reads TGTGCCAGCAGGCTGACAGGGGGCAATCAGCCCCAGCATTTT. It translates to CASRLTGGNQPQHF.

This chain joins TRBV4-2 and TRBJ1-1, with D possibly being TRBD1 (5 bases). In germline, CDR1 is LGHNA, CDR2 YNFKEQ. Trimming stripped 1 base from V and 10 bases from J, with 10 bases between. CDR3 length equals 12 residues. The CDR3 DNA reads TGTGCCAGCAGCCAAGGAGGGGAGGGAGCTTTCTTT. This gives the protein CASSQGGEGAFF.

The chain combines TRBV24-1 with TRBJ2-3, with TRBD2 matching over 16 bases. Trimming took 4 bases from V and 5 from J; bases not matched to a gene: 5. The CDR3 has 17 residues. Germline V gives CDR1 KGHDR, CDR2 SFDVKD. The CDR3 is CATSDGTSGGAGDTQYF. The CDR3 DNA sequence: TGTGCCACCAGTGACGGGACTAGCGGGGGGGCCGGAGATACGCAGTATTTT.

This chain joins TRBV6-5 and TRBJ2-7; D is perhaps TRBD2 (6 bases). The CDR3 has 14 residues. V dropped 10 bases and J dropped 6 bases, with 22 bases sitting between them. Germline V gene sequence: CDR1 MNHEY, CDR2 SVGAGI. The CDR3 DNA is TGTGCCACCTCAGCCTCCTGGTGGGGGGTCGAGCAGTACGTC. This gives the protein CATSASWWGVEQYV.

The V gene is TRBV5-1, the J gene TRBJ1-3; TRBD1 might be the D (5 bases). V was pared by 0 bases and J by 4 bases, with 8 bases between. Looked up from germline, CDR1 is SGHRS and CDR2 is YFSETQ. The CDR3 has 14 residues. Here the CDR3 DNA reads TGCGCCAGCAGCTTGGAGGGGTCAGGAAACACCATATATTTT. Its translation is CASSLEGSGNTIYF.

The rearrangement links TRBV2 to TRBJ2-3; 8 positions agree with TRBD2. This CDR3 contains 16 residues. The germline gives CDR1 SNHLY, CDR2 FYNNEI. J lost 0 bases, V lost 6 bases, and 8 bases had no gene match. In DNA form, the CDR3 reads TGTGCCAGCAGGAGGTCCAGCGGGAGCAGCACAGATACGCAGTATTTT. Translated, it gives CASRRSSGSSTDTQYF.

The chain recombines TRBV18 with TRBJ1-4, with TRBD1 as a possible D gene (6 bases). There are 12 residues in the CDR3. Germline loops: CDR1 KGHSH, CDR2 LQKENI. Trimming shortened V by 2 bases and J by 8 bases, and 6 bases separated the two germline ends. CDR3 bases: TGTGCCAGCTCACCAGACAGGGAAAAACTGTTTTTT. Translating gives CASSPDREKLFF.

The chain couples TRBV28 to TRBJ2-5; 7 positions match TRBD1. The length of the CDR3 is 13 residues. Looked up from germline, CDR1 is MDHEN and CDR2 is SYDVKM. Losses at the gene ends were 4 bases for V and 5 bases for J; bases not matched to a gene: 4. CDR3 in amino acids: CASSSKGAETQYF. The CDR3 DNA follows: TGTGCCAGCAGTTCCAAGGGGGCTGAGACCCAGTACTTC.

CDR3 sequence reads: CASRQETYQPQHF. The DNA of the CDR3 is TGTGCCAGCCGACAGGAGACTTATCAGCCCCAGCATTTT. The chain carries TRBV2 and TRBJ1-5; possible D gene TRBD1, 6 bases. The CDR3 length is 13 residues. Germline V CDR1 and CDR2: SNHLY, FYNNEI. V was clipped by 8 bases and J by 5 bases, with 13 bases between them.

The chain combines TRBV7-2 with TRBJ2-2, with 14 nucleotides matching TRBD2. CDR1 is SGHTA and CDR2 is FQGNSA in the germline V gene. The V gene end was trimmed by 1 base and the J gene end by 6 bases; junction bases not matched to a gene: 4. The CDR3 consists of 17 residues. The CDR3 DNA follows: TGTGCCAGCAGCTTAGAAGAGGGACTAGCGGGGGCCGGGGAGCTGTTTTTT. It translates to CASSLEEGLAGAGELFF. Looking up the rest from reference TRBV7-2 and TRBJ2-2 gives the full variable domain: GAGVSQSPSNKVTEKGKDVELRCDPISGHTALYWYRQSLGQGLEFLIYFQGNSAPDKSGLPSDRFSAERTGGSVSTLTIQRTQQEDSAVYLCASSLEEGLAGAGELFFGEGSRLTVL.

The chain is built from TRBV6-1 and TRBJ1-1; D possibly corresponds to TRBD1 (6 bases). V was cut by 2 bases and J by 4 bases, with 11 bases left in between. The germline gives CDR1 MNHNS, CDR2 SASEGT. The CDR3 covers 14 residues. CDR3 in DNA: TGTGCCAGCAGTGAACAGGGGATGGGCACTGAAGCTTTCTTT. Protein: CASSEQGMGTEAFF.

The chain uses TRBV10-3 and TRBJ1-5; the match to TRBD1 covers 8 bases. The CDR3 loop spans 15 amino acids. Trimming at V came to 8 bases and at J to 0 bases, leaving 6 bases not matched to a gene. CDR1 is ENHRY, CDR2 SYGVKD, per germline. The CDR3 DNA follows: TGTGCCATCGCGACAGGGGATTATAGCAATCAGCCCCAGCATTTT. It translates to CAIATGDYSNQPQHF.

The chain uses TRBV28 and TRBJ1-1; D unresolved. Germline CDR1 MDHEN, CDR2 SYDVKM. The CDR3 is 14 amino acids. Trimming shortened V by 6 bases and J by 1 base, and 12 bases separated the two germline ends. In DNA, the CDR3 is TGTGCCAGCAGCACTGGGGAGGGGAACACTGAAGCTTTCTTT. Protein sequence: CASSTGEGNTEAFF.

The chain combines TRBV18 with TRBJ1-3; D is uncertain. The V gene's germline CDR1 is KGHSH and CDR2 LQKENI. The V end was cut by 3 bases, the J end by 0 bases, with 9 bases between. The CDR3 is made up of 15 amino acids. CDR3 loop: CASSPRDNSGNTIYF. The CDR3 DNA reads TGTGCCAGCTCACCGCGTGACAACTCTGGAAACACCATATATTTT.

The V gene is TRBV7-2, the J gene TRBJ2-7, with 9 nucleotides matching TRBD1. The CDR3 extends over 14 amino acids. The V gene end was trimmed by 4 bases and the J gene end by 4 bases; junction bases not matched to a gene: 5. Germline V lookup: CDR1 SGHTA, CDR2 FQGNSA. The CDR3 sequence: CASSSRDRAYEQYF. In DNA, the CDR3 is TGTGCCAGCAGCTCCCGGGACAGGGCATACGAGCAGTACTTC.

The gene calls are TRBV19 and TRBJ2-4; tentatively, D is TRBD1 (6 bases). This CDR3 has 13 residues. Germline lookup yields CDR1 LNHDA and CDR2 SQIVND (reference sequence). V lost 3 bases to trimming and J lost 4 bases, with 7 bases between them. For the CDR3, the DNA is TGTGCCAGTAGTATTGACAGGAAAAACATTCAGTACTTC. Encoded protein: CASSIDRKNIQYF.

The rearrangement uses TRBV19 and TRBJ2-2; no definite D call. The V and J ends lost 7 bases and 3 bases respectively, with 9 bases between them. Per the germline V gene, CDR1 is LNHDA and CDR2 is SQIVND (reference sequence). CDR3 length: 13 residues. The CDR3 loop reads CASTPGYTGELFF. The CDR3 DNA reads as TGTGCCAGTACCCCGGGTTACACCGGGGAGCTGTTTTTT.

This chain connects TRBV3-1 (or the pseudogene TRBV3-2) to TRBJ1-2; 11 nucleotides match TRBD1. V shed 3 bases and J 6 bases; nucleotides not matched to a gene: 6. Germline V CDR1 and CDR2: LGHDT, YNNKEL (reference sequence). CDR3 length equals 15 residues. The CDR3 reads CASSQGGQGANGYTF. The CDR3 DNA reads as TGTGCCAGCAGCCAGGGAGGACAGGGGGCCAATGGCTACACCTTC.